The 25 T cell receptor beta chains below were found in one sample sequenced in a study of blood T cell repertoires in COVID-19. The method was immunoSEQ multiplex PCR; TCRdb's version includes in-frame clones alone and lacks a portion of them. The repertoire includes about 270,000 clones, around 89% of them detected once, and roughly 4% sits in the top ten. The sequenced sample consisted of PBMCs or T cells enriched from blood (not recorded which). Receptors originate from a woman younger than 45 with acute COVID-19.

The V call is TRBV13, the J call TRBJ2-3, with 10 bases aligning to TRBD2. The V gene end was trimmed by 5 bases and the J gene end by 4 bases; junction bases not matched to a gene: 9. The CDR3 contains 16 residues. The germline gives CDR1 PRHDT, CDR2 FYEKMQ (reference sequence). CDR3 amino acids: CASSTQTSGSPDTQYF. In DNA form, the CDR3 reads TGTGCCAGCAGCACCCAGACTAGCGGGTCACCAGATACGCAGTATTTT.

This clone was recorded only once. The gene calls are TRBV5-4 and TRBJ1-1, with 7 bases identical to TRBD1. This CDR3 spans 16 amino acids. Trimming took 0 bases from V and 5 from J; bases not matched to a gene: 10. Per germline, CDR1 SGHNT and CDR2 YYREEE (reference sequence). The CDR3 DNA follows: TGTGCCAGCAGCTTGGCGCTCCCAGGGGGGAGGACTGAAGCTTTCTTT. This gives the protein CASSLALPGGRTEAFF. The entire variable domain, with the rest obtained from reference TRBV5-4 and TRBJ1-1, is as follows: ETGVTQSPTHLIKTRGQQVTLRCSSQSGHNTVSWYQQALGQGPQFIFQYYREEENGRGNFPPRFSGLQFPNYSSELNVNALELDDSALYLCASSLALPGGRTEAFFGQGTRLTVV.

The chain has TRBV3-1 (or the pseudogene TRBV3-2) and TRBJ2-5, with 7 bases aligning to TRBD1. The CDR3 is made up of 15 amino acids. V shed 4 bases, J shed 4 bases, and the junction held 9 bases outside the gene matches. Germline CDR1 is LGHDT and CDR2 is YNNKEL (reference sequence). This CDR3 reads CASSRGTVTPETQYF. The CDR3 region has the DNA TGTGCCAGCAGCCGTGGGACAGTTACCCCAGAGACCCAGTACTTC.

The J gene is TRBJ1-4, the V gene TRBV6-5, with unresolved D. Trimming took off 6 bases at V and 5 bases at J, with 10 bases between the two ends. The CDR3 sequence is 13 residues long. The germline gives CDR1 MNHEY, CDR2 SVGAGI. CDR3 in amino acids: CASSPRGNEKLFF. The CDR3 region has the DNA TGTGCCAGCAGCCCCCGAGGGAATGAAAAACTGTTTTTT.

V gene TRBV27 combines with J gene TRBJ2-1, with a possible D match to TRBD1 (6 bases). Germline assignment: CDR1 MNHEY and CDR2 SMNVEV (reference sequence). CDR3 length: 16 residues. The V end was cut by 3 bases, the J end by 1 base, with 13 bases between. The CDR3 loop reads CASSFSGHVSYNEQFF. For the CDR3, the DNA is TGTGCCAGCAGTTTCTCGGGACACGTATCCTACAATGAGCAGTTCTTC.

The chain links TRBV2 to TRBJ2-3, with TRBD2 as a possible D gene (5 bases). The CDR3 covers 13 residues. The germline V and J ends were trimmed by 8 bases and 6 bases, with 15 bases remaining between them. Germline assignment: CDR1 SNHLY and CDR2 FYNNEI. The CDR3 nucleotides read TGTGCCAGCGGAGACGCCGGGGTCGATACGCAGTATTTT. As protein: CASGDAGVDTQYF.

V and J are TRBV10-2 and TRBJ2-7, with D perhaps matching TRBD1 (6 bases). Per germline, CDR1 WSHSY and CDR2 SAAADI. The germline V and J ends were trimmed by 6 bases and 0 bases, with 6 bases remaining between them. There are 12 residues in the CDR3. CDR3 in DNA: TGCGCCAGCAGGGACAGCTCCTACGAGCAGTACTTC. Amino acid sequence: CASRDSSYEQYF.

The rearrangement uses TRBV28 and TRBJ2-7, with a weak D call TRBD2 (5 bases). CDR1 is MDHEN, CDR2 SYDVKM, per germline. The CDR3 length is 14 residues. Trimming cost V 6 bases and J 2 bases, with 14 bases left between them. As DNA, the CDR3 is TGTGCCAGCAGAATCCCGGCGGGCCCCTACGAGCAGTACTTC. This translates into CASRIPAGPYEQYF.

This clone was observed a handful of times. The chain employs TRBV3-1 (or the pseudogene TRBV3-2) and TRBJ1-5; TRBD1 might be the D (5 bases). The CDR3 consists of 14 residues. Germline assignment: CDR1 LGHDT and CDR2 YNNKEL (reference sequence). V was clipped by 3 bases and J by 0 bases, with 6 bases between them. The CDR3: CASSQGLSNQPQHF. The CDR3, as DNA: TGTGCCAGCAGCCAGGGGCTTAGCAATCAGCCCCAGCATTTT.

The rearrangement joins TRBV18 to TRBJ2-7; 7 bases line up with TRBD1. The CDR3 is made up of 16 amino acids. The V and J ends lost 5 bases and 0 bases, in that order; junction bases with no gene match: 10. Germline V gene data show CDR1 as KGHSH and CDR2 as LQKENI. The DNA of the CDR3 is TGTGCCAGCTCAGACGGAATGAGACAGGGCTCCTACGAGCAGTACTTC. This sequence encodes CASSDGMRQGSYEQYF.

The chain couples TRBV24-1 to TRBJ2-3; 7 nucleotides line up with TRBD2. This CDR3 has 14 residues. V shed 3 bases and J 4 bases; nucleotides not matched to a gene: 3. Looked up from germline, CDR1 is KGHDR and CDR2 is SFDVKD. Here the CDR3 DNA reads TGTGCCACCAGTGATAGGGCGGGAGCAGATACGCAGTATTTT. The encoded protein is CATSDRAGADTQYF.

The V and J genes are TRBV18 and TRBJ1-5; D uncertain. V was shortened by 2 bases and J by 3 bases, with 11 bases between the two germline ends. In germline, CDR1 is KGHSH, CDR2 LQKENI. The CDR3 spans 15 residues. CDR3: CASSPGDGFNQPQHF. The CDR3 DNA is TGTGCCAGCTCACCAGGAGACGGTTTCAATCAGCCCCAGCATTTT.

The genes are TRBV30 and TRBJ2-5; the D is unclear. Germline V gene lookup returns CDR1 GTSNPN and CDR2 SVGIG (reference sequence). V lost 2 bases, J lost 2 bases, and 9 bases lay in between. This CDR3 is 13 amino acids long. CDR3 coding DNA: TGTGCCTGGAGTCCACCAGCGCAAGAGACCCAGTACTTC. As protein: CAWSPPAQETQYF.

This clone was seen a handful of times. This sequence joins TRBV5-8 and TRBJ2-1; 11 positions match TRBD2. The germline V gene has CDR1 SGHTS and CDR2 YDEGEE. V trimming: 2 bases; J trimming: 0 bases; junction bases outside the gene matches: 13. The CDR3 consists of 20 residues. The CDR3 DNA sequence: TGTGCCAGCAGCTTCTCGGAGAGTAGCGGGAGGGGTAGCTCCTACAATGAGCAGTTCTTC. It translates to CASSFSESSGRGSSYNEQFF.

As DNA, the CDR3 is TGCGCCAGCAGCACTGGGACAGGATGGTACACAGATACGCAGTATTTT. The encoded protein is CASSTGTGWYTDTQYF. The chain combines TRBV5-1 with TRBJ2-3; 8 bases agree with TRBD1. The CDR3 loop spans 16 amino acids. Germline CDR1 SGHRS, CDR2 YFSETQ. The V gene end was trimmed by 4 bases and the J gene end by 2 bases; junction bases not matched to a gene: 9.

This clone was seen more than once but under ten times. The CDR3 region has the DNA TGTGCCAGCAGTTACAGTGGCGGGAGCTCTATGAATACGCAGTATTTT. This encodes CASSYSGGSSMNTQYF. The chain combines TRBV6-5 with TRBJ2-3; 7 positions match TRBD2. Germline trimming cut 2 bases from V and 7 bases from J; bases unmatched to any gene: 12. CDR3 length equals 16 residues. Germline V lookup: CDR1 MNHEY, CDR2 SVGAGI.

This chain links TRBV6-6 with TRBJ1-3, with D hard to call. V lost 0 bases and J 0 bases, leaving 9 bases between the germline ends. Germline loops: CDR1 MNHNY, CDR2 SVGAGI (reference sequence). There are 16 residues in the CDR3. Here the CDR3 DNA reads TGTGCCAGCAGTTACTCTCGAGTGATCTCTGGAAACACCATATATTTT. Translated, it gives CASSYSRVISGNTIYF.

The chain employs TRBV3-1 (or the pseudogene TRBV3-2) and TRBJ2-1; 7 positions match TRBD1. The J segment lost 0 bases and the V segment lost 7 bases, leaving 6 bases of the junction unmatched. The germline gives CDR1 LGHDT, CDR2 YNNKEL (reference sequence). This CDR3 contains 15 residues. CDR3 in amino acids: CASKGGQSSYNEQFF. The CDR3 nucleotides read TGTGCCAGCAAAGGGGGACAGAGCTCCTACAATGAGCAGTTCTTC.

The chain recombines TRBV14 with TRBJ2-7; 9 positions agree with TRBD1. The V segment lost 4 bases and the J segment 1 base; nucleotides outside the gene matches: 8. Germline CDR1 reads SGHDN; CDR2 reads FVKESK. The CDR3 is 16 residues long. CDR3 nucleotide sequence: TGTGCCAGCAGCCTAAGTATAGGACAGGGGTCCTACGAGCAGTACTTC. This translates into CASSLSIGQGSYEQYF.

The chain recombines TRBV9 with TRBJ2-3, with TRBD2 matching over 9 bases. Losses at the gene ends were 0 bases for V and 1 base for J; bases not matched to a gene: 3. This CDR3 contains 16 residues. Germline CDR1 and CDR2: SGDLS and YYNGEE. The CDR3 loop reads CASSVGLAARTDTQYF. CDR3 DNA sequence: TGTGCCAGCAGCGTAGGACTAGCGGCCCGCACAGATACGCAGTATTTT.

The chain is built from TRBV29-1 and TRBJ1-1; tentative D call: TRBD1 (6 bases). The CDR3 consists of 14 residues. The V end lost 3 bases, the J end lost 1 base, and 12 bases lay between the germline ends. Germline-derived CDR1 and CDR2 are SQVTM and ANQGSEA. The CDR3: CSVEGVRGNTEAFF. For the CDR3, the DNA is TGCAGCGTTGAGGGGGTCAGGGGGAACACTGAAGCTTTCTTT.

This chain uses TRBV2 with TRBJ1-2; 11 nucleotides align to TRBD1. The junction had 10 bases not matched to a gene; V was cut back by 7 bases and J by 6 bases. CDR1 SNHLY and CDR2 FYNNEI come from the germline V gene. The length of the CDR3 is 15 residues. The CDR3 region is CASTEARTGGDGYTF. CDR3 bases: TGTGCCAGCACCGAAGCGAGGACAGGGGGCGATGGCTACACCTTC.

The chain joins TRBV19 to TRBJ2-1; 10 bases align to TRBD2. The CDR3 has 14 residues. V was clipped by 2 bases and J by 10 bases; unmatched bases: 5. CDR1 LNHDA and CDR2 SQIVND come from the germline V gene (reference sequence). The CDR3, as DNA: TGTGCCAGTAGTATATATGTACTAGCGGGAGAGCAGTTCTTC. Its translation: CASSIYVLAGEQFF.

V usage is TRBV15 and J usage is TRBJ1-5; a weak D match, TRBD1 (5 bases). The CDR3 is 16 amino acids. V shed 1 base and J shed 0 bases, with 10 bases lying between them. Germline CDR1 is LNHNV and CDR2 is YYDKDF (reference sequence). CDR3: CATSRGTGDSNQPQHF. DNA of the CDR3: TGTGCCACCAGCAGAGGAACGGGGGATAGCAATCAGCCCCAGCATTTT.

The chain employs TRBV5-1 and TRBJ2-5, with 8 bases matching TRBD1. The germline V gene has CDR1 SGHRS and CDR2 YFSETQ. The CDR3 sequence is 15 residues long. The J segment lost 4 bases and the V segment lost 4 bases, leaving 9 bases of the junction unmatched. The CDR3 here is CASSPPLTGAETQYF. The DNA for the CDR3 is TGCGCCAGCAGCCCCCCCTTGACAGGGGCAGAGACCCAGTACTTC.